This TCR beta chain was documented in a study of cytomegalovirus exposure and HLA in healthy donors. Study outcomes and limitations: As was reported, the classifier diagnosed cytomegalovirus status with high specificity and sensitivity. Certain sequence variants were highly shared and formed a cluster, and this cluster was likely a sequencing artifact.

Primers for the PCR totalled 60 Vbeta and 13 Jbeta. In the original analysis: Later reanalysis found approximately 76 million unique TCR beta chains, around 9.9 million of them shared. Some clones are missing from TCRdb's copy, which holds only in-frame ones; the method was immunoSEQ multiplex PCR. The V and J calls and clone size were taken over from that table, and D and trimming were inferred from the DNA. The table has 150,000 to 250,000 clones, 79% seen once. The CDR3 loop spans 15 amino acids. Trimming left V 0 bases short and J 2 bases short, with 8 bases between. Germline CDR1 is LGHNA and CDR2 is YSLEER. To note about this clone: As yet, its antigen is unknown.

The source is a girl aged 10 to 17 in good health and CMV-seropositive. This chain links TRBV4-3 with TRBJ2-4; D ambiguous. Sequencing used PBMCs. The CDR3, as DNA: TGCGCCAGCAGCCAAGAGGCAGTCCCCAAAAACATTCAGTACTTC. Translated, it gives CASSQEAVPKNIQYF.